This T cell receptor beta chain was sequenced in a study of beta chain features in type 1 diabetes. Overall study: Examination covered 107,917,701 sorted cells spanning all samples. Whole-study results and caveats: Short templates might get an advantage during PCR, and this would be equal in patients and controls. The cDNA sequencing approach could over-represent high-TCR-expressing cells. Across all four CD4+ subsets, people with type 1 diabetes showed modestly shorter TCRB CDR3s.

It was one heparinised blood draw, averaging about 116 mL, that each donor gave. The germline CDR1 and CDR2 sequences are SGHDT and YYEEEE. The CDR3 contains 12 residues. With 5 bases removed from V and 4 bases from J, the gap between germline ends came to 7 bases. Isolated RNA was reverse transcribed in full, so expressed TCRB transcripts were sequenced. Sequencing used immunoSEQ multiplex PCR; TCRdb keeps in-frame clones, though not all of them. The sample contains 640,000 or so clones, over 11% of which appear only once. With regard to this clone: Its specificity is unknown.

The source material was naive CD4+ T cells from blood. The chain employs TRBV5-6 and TRBJ1-5; D is undetermined. The sequence was obtained from a young man with type 1 diabetes. DNA for the CDR3: TGTGCCAGCAGTAGCATAAATCAGCCCCAGCATTTT. Translating gives CASSSINQPQHF.